Below, one T cell receptor beta chain is given with its context. Some clones are missing from TCRdb's copy, which holds only in-frame ones; the method was immunoSEQ multiplex PCR. The table lists 90,000 to 110,000 clones, about 78% of them singletons. These data originate in a study of blood T cell repertoires in COVID-19. Study at large: Acute-phase and convalescent COVID-19 samples originated in the United States, Italy and Spain.

This CDR3 region has 19 residues. Germline-derived CDR1 and CDR2 are SNHLY and FYNNEI. V trimming: 2 bases; J trimming: 0 bases; junction bases outside the gene matches: 9. The gene calls are TRBV2 and TRBJ2-4; the match to TRBD1 covers 11 bases. The origin of this receptor is a human donor in a cohort sampled during active or convalescent COVID-19. The sequenced sample was peripheral blood. The CDR3 region has the DNA TGTGCCAGCAGTGAACACCGGGACAGGGGGACTCTAGCCAAAAACATTCAGTACTTC. Its protein product is CASSEHRDRGTLAKNIQYF.